This T cell receptor (beta chain) is from a study of regulatory T cells in long-lasting Graves disease. Study-wide background: Under 3 months of antithyroid drugs had been taken by newly diagnosed Graves' patients.

Assembly of TCR beta libraries relied on iRepertoire HTBI primers together with Arm-PCR of CDR3 regions. TCRdb recomputed calls from the multiplex PCR reads with MiXCR, one row per CDR3 protein. This table has roughly 420,000 distinct CDR3 sequences, about 15% appearing once. Time point here: newly diagnosed GD, antithyroid drugs for less than 3 months. Making the TCR library involved RNA that had been extracted from PBMCs. Doctors identified Graves' disease using the American Thyroid Association guidelines. Patients were from an endocrinology department in Xi'an, China. The CDR3 sequence is 16 residues long. The V and J ends lost 6 bases and 6 bases, in that order; junction bases with no gene match: 14. Germline V CDR1 and CDR2: SNHLY, FYNNEI. The sample was also reused in another study, on T cells in Graves' hyperthyroidism and ophthalmopathy.

This specimen was peripheral blood mononuclear cells (PBMCs), taken at new diagnosis, from a patient treated with antithyroid drugs. This chain joins TRBV2 and TRBJ2-5; 9 bases line up with TRBD2. The sequence was collected from a woman in her late teens or twenties with Graves disease. CDR3 amino acids: CASSDVGAGGPQTQYF. The CDR3 DNA follows: TGTGCCAGCAGCGACGTAGGGGCGGGAGGGCCGCAGACCCAGTACTTC.